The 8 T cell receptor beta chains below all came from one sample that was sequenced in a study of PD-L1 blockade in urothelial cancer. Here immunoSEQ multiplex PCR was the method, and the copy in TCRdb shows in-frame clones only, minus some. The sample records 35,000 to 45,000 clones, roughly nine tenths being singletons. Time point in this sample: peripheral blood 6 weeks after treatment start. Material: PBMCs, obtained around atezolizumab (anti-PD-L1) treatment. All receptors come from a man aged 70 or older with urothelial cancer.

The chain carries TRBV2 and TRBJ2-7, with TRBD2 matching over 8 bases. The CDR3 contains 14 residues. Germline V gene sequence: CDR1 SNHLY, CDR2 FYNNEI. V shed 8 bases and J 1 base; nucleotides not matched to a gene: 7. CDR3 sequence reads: CASLIGLASYEQYF. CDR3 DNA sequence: TGTGCCAGCTTAATCGGACTAGCATCCTACGAGCAGTACTTC.

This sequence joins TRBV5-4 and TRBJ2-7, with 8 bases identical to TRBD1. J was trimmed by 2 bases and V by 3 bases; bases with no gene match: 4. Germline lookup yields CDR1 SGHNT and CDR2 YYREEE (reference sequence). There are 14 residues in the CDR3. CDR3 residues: CASSSPGQAYEQYF. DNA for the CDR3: TGTGCCAGCAGCTCCCCGGGACAGGCCTACGAGCAGTACTTC.

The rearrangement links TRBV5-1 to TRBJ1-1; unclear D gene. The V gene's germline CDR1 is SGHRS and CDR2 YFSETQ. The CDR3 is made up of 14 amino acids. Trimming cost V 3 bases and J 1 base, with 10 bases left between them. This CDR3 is CASSWAGGNTEAFF. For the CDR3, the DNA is TGCGCCAGCAGCTGGGCGGGAGGGAACACTGAAGCTTTCTTT.

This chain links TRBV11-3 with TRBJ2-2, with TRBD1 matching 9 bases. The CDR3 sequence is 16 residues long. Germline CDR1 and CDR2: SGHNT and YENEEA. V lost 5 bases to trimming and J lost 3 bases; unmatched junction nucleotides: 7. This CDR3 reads CASSRGDREDTGELFF. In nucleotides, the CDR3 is TGTGCCAGCAGCCGAGGGGACAGGGAGGACACCGGGGAGCTGTTTTTT.

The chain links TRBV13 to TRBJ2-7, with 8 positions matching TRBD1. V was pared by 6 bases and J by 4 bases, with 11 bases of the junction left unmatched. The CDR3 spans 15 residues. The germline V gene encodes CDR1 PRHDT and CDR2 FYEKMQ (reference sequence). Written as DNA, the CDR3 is TGTGCCAGCAGTTTCAGGGGGCAGGTTGTTTACGAGCAGTACTTC. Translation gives CASSFRGQVVYEQYF.

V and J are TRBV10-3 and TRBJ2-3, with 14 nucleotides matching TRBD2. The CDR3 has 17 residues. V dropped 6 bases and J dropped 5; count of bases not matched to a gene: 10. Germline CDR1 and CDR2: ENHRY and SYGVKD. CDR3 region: CAIRLGGLAGGRDTQYF. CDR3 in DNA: TGTGCCATCAGACTTGGCGGACTAGCGGGAGGCCGAGATACGCAGTATTTT.

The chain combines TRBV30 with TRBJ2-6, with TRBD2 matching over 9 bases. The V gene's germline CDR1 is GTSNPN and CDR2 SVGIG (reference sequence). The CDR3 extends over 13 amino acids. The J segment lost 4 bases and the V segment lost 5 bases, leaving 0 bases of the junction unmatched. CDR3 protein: CAWGTSGANVLTF. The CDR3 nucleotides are TGTGCCTGGGGGACTAGCGGGGCCAACGTCCTGACTTTC.

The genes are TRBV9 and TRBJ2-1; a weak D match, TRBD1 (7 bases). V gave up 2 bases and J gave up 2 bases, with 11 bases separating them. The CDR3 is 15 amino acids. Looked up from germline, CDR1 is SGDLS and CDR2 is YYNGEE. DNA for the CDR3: TGTGCCAGCAGCGTTCAGGGGGGAGCCTACAATGAGCAGTTCTTC. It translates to CASSVQGGAYNEQFF.